These T cell receptor beta chains were read from a single sample in a study of blood T cells in healthy people across ages. TCRdb re-called the 5' RACE reads through MiXCR, storing one row per CDR3 protein. The repertoire holds approximately 810,000 distinct CDR3 sequences, 30% to 45% seen once, with around 13% in the top ten. The sequenced sample consisted of blood. The source is a man aged 18-30 years in good health. CDR3s leave out the opening cysteine and the closing phenylalanine or tryptophan.

v_call	cdr3_aa
TRBV9	ASSVNSGGGYNEQF
TRBV5-5	ASSDRAIQETQY
TRBV7-2	ASSLAIRSGANVLT
TRBV20-1	SARQGEVSPLH
TRBV20-1	SPFLGGSTGELF
TRBV29-1	SVGDGPLSGNTIY
TRBV27	ASSLTGTLGLETRY
TRBV9	ASSPQDPNNYGYT
TRBV3-1	ASSQRGQGATDTQY
TRBV20-1	SARAGRGQGATEAF
TRBV30	AWTTGRDYGYT
TRBV5-1	ASSLRARPQETQY
TRBV4-3	ASSHGTGINEQY
TRBV12-3/TRBV12-4	ASTPGQGPTDTQY
TRBV7-9	ASSLLGGPGGENEQY
TRBV7-2	ASSPMGVSNEQF
TRBV4-1	ASSQNGGSGYEQY
TRBV4-2	ASSHTDRGSYNSPLH
TRBV15	ATSRDLSDEQF
TRBV29-1	SVVKALKETQY
TRBV12-3/TRBV12-4	ASSLSGSYEQY
TRBV4-1	ASSQATGAGNTIY
TRBV2	ASSEVVYTDTQY
TRBV7-2	ASSLSGGYPDTQY
TRBV12-3/TRBV12-4	ASSSDSYTEAF
TRBV5-1	ASSLALAGGPGFFYNEQF
TRBV7-2	ASSLYSGDQPQH
TRBV9	ASSRSGGEGKNIQY
TRBV11-2	ASSLGRASNNEQF
TRBV6-6	ASSPPGEGSREKLF
TRBV14	ASSQVYRSSYNEQF
TRBV6-2/TRBV6-3	ASSQAENRDRGDYYGYT
TRBV7-3	ASSPPGGVVTEQF
TRBV27	ASSLGGAQPQH
TRBV12-3/TRBV12-4	ARSIQGYGYT
TRBV12-3/TRBV12-4	ASSLGFTSGGRNEQF
TRBV12-3/TRBV12-4	ASTGDRVLEKLF
TRBV19	ASGTVGNQPQH
TRBV11-2	ASSLGHRKTQY
TRBV12-3/TRBV12-4	ASNVDSPSYGYT
TRBV5-6	ASTTPGGAFSYEQY
TRBV5-6	ASSLDTQETQY
TRBV6-1	ASSEGTGRY
TRBV29-1	SVAGTGNQETQY
TRBV12-3/TRBV12-4	ASSLGQGQEKLF
TRBV13	ASSFPGAGPGEQY
TRBV4-1	ASSPVSGARTDTQY
TRBV4-2	ASSQDRQLEKLF
TRBV6-2/TRBV6-3	ASSASVVSGVYGYT
TRBV5-1	AGSFGLGETQY
TRBV20-1	SARGRRDLIDEQF
TRBV24-1	ATSDRVKGEQF
TRBV10-3	AISVLAGGLKTQY
TRBV2	ASSDGGGEQMNYGYT